A single sample is the source of the 27 T cell receptor beta chains below, sequenced in a study of blood T cell repertoires in COVID-19. Repertoires were generated with immunoSEQ multiplex PCR, while TCRdb's copy carries only in-frame clones and drops some. Seen here are about 160,000 clones, roughly 80% observed once, and the top ten hold around 8.1%. Material for sequencing was peripheral blood. These receptors all stem from a man in his sixties with acute or convalescent COVID-19.

The chain couples TRBV11-2 to TRBJ1-2, with a possible D match to TRBD1 (6 bases). Germline V gene sequence: CDR1 SGHAT, CDR2 FQNNGV. The CDR3 loop spans 13 amino acids. V lost 6 bases and J 4 bases, leaving 12 bases between the germline ends. The CDR3 protein is CASSPGGGYGYTF. Here the CDR3 DNA reads TGTGCCAGCAGTCCGGGGGGCGGCTATGGCTACACCTTC.

The V call is TRBV28, the J call TRBJ1-2; a weak D match, TRBD1 (5 bases). Per germline, CDR1 MDHEN and CDR2 SYDVKM. Deletions cut 1 base from V and 8 bases from J, with 14 bases between. This CDR3 spans 14 amino acids. CDR3 region: CASSLLSTVVGYTF. In nucleotides, the CDR3 is TGTGCCAGCAGTTTATTGTCGACAGTAGTCGGCTACACCTTC.

The V and J genes are TRBV25-1 and TRBJ1-4; perhaps TRBD1 as D (6 bases). V was cut by 0 bases and J by 11 bases, with 13 bases left in between. The length of the CDR3 is 14 residues. CDR1 and CDR2 (germline): MGHDK, SYGVNS. The CDR3 sequence: CASSEYRGKRKLFF. As DNA, the CDR3 is TGTGCCAGCAGTGAATACAGGGGAAAGCGGAAACTGTTTTTT.

This chain connects TRBV19 to TRBJ1-5; the match to TRBD1 covers 11 bases. The CDR3 covers 16 residues. The germline V gene encodes CDR1 LNHDA and CDR2 SQIVND (reference sequence). The junction had 6 bases not matched to a gene; V was cut back by 4 bases and J by 4 bases. The CDR3 sequence is CASSTAGTGGNQPQHF. DNA for the CDR3: TGTGCCAGTAGTACCGCCGGGACAGGGGGAAATCAGCCCCAGCATTTT.

J is TRBJ1-1 and V is TRBV19, with 11 bases matching TRBD1. Losses at the gene ends were 5 bases for V and 5 bases for J; bases not matched to a gene: 7. Germline V CDR1 and CDR2: LNHDA, SQIVND (reference sequence). CDR3 length equals 15 residues. CDR3 in amino acids: CASSPGQGAETEAFF. CDR3 bases: TGTGCCAGTAGTCCTGGACAGGGGGCTGAGACTGAAGCTTTCTTT. The full variable domain, its missing parts supplied by reference TRBV19 and TRBJ1-1, is DGGITQSPKYLFRKEGQNVTLSCEQNLNHDAMYWYRQDPGQGLRLIYYSQIVNDFQKGDIAEGYSVSREKKESFPLTVTSAQKNPTAFYLCASSPGQGAETEAFFGQGTRLTVV.

V and J are TRBV6-5 and TRBJ1-2; D might be TRBD1 (6 bases). Germline V CDR1 and CDR2: MNHEY, SVGAGI. The CDR3 is made up of 14 amino acids. With 8 bases removed from V and 7 bases from J, the gap between germline ends came to 20 bases. The CDR3 DNA reads as TGTGCCAGCGCAGGGGATTTTGGACACTCTGGCTACACCTTC. It specifies CASAGDFGHSGYTF.

The CDR3 region has the DNA TGTGCCAGCAGTGAAGCGCAGACGGGGGCCTACAATGAGCAGTTCTTC. Translated: CASSEAQTGAYNEQFF. The chain carries TRBV6-1 and TRBJ2-1; tentative D call: TRBD2 (6 bases). The CDR3 is 16 amino acids. CDR1 is MNHNS, CDR2 SASEGT, per germline. The V end was cut by 0 bases, the J end by 2 bases, with 11 bases between.

V and J are TRBV7-2 and TRBJ2-6; the D gene is possibly TRBD1 (5 bases). Germline V gene sequence: CDR1 SGHTA, CDR2 FQGNSA. The V end was cut by 3 bases, the J end by 3 bases, with 21 bases between. The CDR3 spans 19 residues. CDR3 bases: TGTGCCAGCAGCTTCACGAACCTCAGGGTATCAGGTGGGGCCAACGTCCTGACTTTC. This codes for CASSFTNLRVSGGANVLTF.

This rearrangement joins TRBV27 to TRBJ1-5; the D is unclear. Trimming took off 0 bases at V and 2 bases at J, with 8 bases between the two ends. The CDR3 is made up of 15 amino acids. CDR1 and CDR2 (germline): MNHEY, SMNVEV (reference sequence). The CDR3 sequence: CASSLSGVGNQPQHF. CDR3 coding DNA: TGTGCCAGCAGTTTATCCGGGGTGGGCAATCAGCCCCAGCATTTT.

Comments on this clone: Within the sample, other DNA sequences also encode this same CDR3. The chain uses TRBV6-5 and TRBJ1-1, with D perhaps matching TRBD1 (6 bases). Trimming left V 5 bases short and J 1 base short, with 8 bases between. The CDR3 is 13 residues long. The germline CDR1 and CDR2 sequences are MNHEY and SVGAGI. For the CDR3, the DNA is TGTGCCAGCAGTATGACAGGGAACACTGAAGCTTTCTTT. This sequence encodes CASSMTGNTEAFF.

This clone was observed a handful of times. The chain carries TRBV10-1 and TRBJ1-2; 9 bases are a match to TRBD1. Germline V gives CDR1 WNHNN, CDR2 SYGVQD (reference sequence). With 6 bases clipped from V and 8 bases from J, the junction kept 7 bases outside the gene matches. The CDR3 consists of 13 residues. The CDR3 reads CASSPGQGSGYTF. CDR3 coding DNA: TGCGCCAGCAGCCCCGGACAGGGGAGCGGCTACACCTTC.

V and J are TRBV4-1 and TRBJ2-2; D may be TRBD2 (5 bases). V was clipped by 3 bases and J by 3 bases, with 17 bases between them. The germline gives CDR1 MGHRA, CDR2 YSYEKL. The CDR3 consists of 17 residues. The CDR3 region has the DNA TGCGCCAGCAGCCACGGACTCCGCAGGTTGGACACCGGGGAGCTGTTTTTT. Translation gives CASSHGLRRLDTGELFF.

The gene calls are TRBV24-1 and TRBJ1-5; maybe TRBD1 (5 bases). The V end lost 4 bases, the J end lost 7 bases, and 13 bases lay between the germline ends. The CDR3 sequence is 14 residues long. The germline V gene has CDR1 KGHDR and CDR2 SFDVKD. CDR3 coding DNA: TGTGCCACCAGTGAGGGAGGCAGGGAACAGCCCCAGCATTTT. It codes for CATSEGGREQPQHF.

The genes are TRBV7-2 and TRBJ2-3; 14 positions match TRBD2. V dropped 3 bases and J dropped 1; count of bases not matched to a gene: 6. Germline-derived CDR1 and CDR2 are SGHTA and FQGNSA. The CDR3 runs to 18 residues. The CDR3 DNA reads TGTGCCAGCAGCTTGCGACCGGGACTAGCGGGGGGCACAGATACGCAGTATTTT. Translating gives CASSLRPGLAGGTDTQYF.

The chain joins TRBV15 to TRBJ1-6, with 7 positions matching TRBD1. The CDR3 runs to 16 residues. V shed 1 base and J 9 bases; nucleotides not matched to a gene: 9. CDR1 and CDR2 (germline): LNHNV, YYDKDF (reference sequence). Here the CDR3 DNA reads TGTGCCACCAGCAGAGCCGCCGGACAGGCAAGTTCACCCCTCCACTTT. Protein: CATSRAAGQASSPLHF. The complete variable domain, with remaining parts taken from reference TRBV15 and TRBJ1-6, reads DAMVIQNPRYQVTQFGKPVTLSCSQTLNHNVMYWYQQKSSQAPKLLFHYYDKDFNNEADTPDNFQSRRPNTSFCFLDIRSPGLGDTAMYLCATSRAAGQASSPLHFGNGTRLTVT.

The chain recombines TRBV12-5 with TRBJ2-7; 10 bases align to TRBD1. There are 16 residues in the CDR3. J was trimmed by 9 bases and V by 6 bases; bases with no gene match: 17. CDR1 and CDR2 (germline): LGHNT, FRNRAP. The CDR3 DNA sequence: TGTGCTAGTGGGTTTGGTCCAGGGACAGGGGATCCGTCGCAGTACTTC. This sequence encodes CASGFGPGTGDPSQYF.

The genes are TRBV5-8 and TRBJ1-5; no reliable D call. The CDR3 is 14 amino acids. In germline, CDR1 is SGHTS, CDR2 YDEGEE. V was cut by 0 bases and J by 7 bases, with 11 bases left in between. The CDR3: CASSLVSGGQPQHF. The CDR3 DNA follows: TGTGCCAGCAGCTTGGTATCGGGAGGACAGCCCCAGCATTTT.

J is TRBJ2-5 and V is TRBV4-1, with TRBD2 matching over 9 bases. CDR1 is MGHRA and CDR2 is YSYEKL in the germline V gene. With 1 base clipped from V and 4 bases from J, the junction kept 10 bases outside the gene matches. The length of the CDR3 is 17 residues. CDR3 coding DNA: TGCGCCAGCAGCCAAGGGATAGCGGGGGCCTACGGAGAGACCCAGTACTTC. This translates into CASSQGIAGAYGETQYF.

This sequence joins TRBV6-1 and TRBJ1-1, with D unresolved. The CDR3 loop spans 14 amino acids. Germline V CDR1 and CDR2: MNHNS, SASEGT. V was pared by 3 bases and J by 3 bases, with 11 bases between. CDR3 sequence (DNA): TGTGCCAGCAGTGAGGCGGGCGGGGACACTGAAGCTTTCTTT. Translating gives CASSEAGGDTEAFF.

There are a few counts of this clone. The chain combines TRBV7-8 with TRBJ1-5; D is perhaps TRBD1 (6 bases). V lost 5 bases to trimming and J lost 6 bases, with 17 bases between them. Looked up from germline, CDR1 is SGHVS and CDR2 is FQNEAQ. This CDR3 is 15 amino acids long. Here the CDR3 reads CASSPVRDTAQPQHF. CDR3 in DNA: TGTGCCAGCAGCCCCGTCCGGGACACGGCTCAGCCCCAGCATTTT.

V gene TRBV11-1 combines with J gene TRBJ1-2; D call uncertain. V gave up 4 bases and J gave up 8 bases, with 17 bases separating them. The CDR3 has 14 residues. Germline-derived CDR1 and CDR2 are SGHAT and FQDESV (reference sequence). CDR3 DNA: TGTGCCAGCAGCTCCGAAGGACTCGCCCAGGGCTACACCTTC. It yields the protein CASSSEGLAQGYTF.

V gene TRBV2 combines with J gene TRBJ2-7; a weak D match, TRBD2 (6 bases). CDR3 length equals 11 residues. The V end lost 7 bases, the J end lost 5 bases, and 9 bases lay between the germline ends. Looked up from germline, CDR1 is SNHLY and CDR2 is FYNNEI. CDR3 amino acids: CASIGGDEQYF. The CDR3 DNA reads as TGTGCCAGCATCGGAGGGGACGAGCAGTACTTC.

In this sample, this clone turned up a few times. The chain combines TRBV12-3 or TRBV12-4 with TRBJ1-2, with a possible D match to TRBD1 (5 bases). The CDR3 length is 13 residues. The V and J ends lost 5 bases and 4 bases respectively, with 11 bases between them. The CDR3 DNA reads as TGTGCCAGCAGTCCGACAGAAATCTATGGCTACACCTTC. Translation: CASSPTEIYGYTF.

The chain has TRBV5-1 and TRBJ1-4; TRBD1 might be the D (6 bases). Trimming removed 0 bases from V and 4 bases from J, with 13 bases in between. The CDR3 runs 16 residues. Per the germline V gene, CDR1 is SGHRS and CDR2 is YFSETQ. This chain's CDR3 is CASSLGQGSFNEKLFF. The CDR3 DNA is TGCGCCAGCAGCTTGGGCCAGGGGAGCTTTAATGAAAAACTGTTTTTT.

V and J are TRBV10-3 and TRBJ1-4; perhaps TRBD1 as D (6 bases). Germline V lookup: CDR1 ENHRY, CDR2 SYGVKD. Trimming removed 8 bases at V and 4 bases at J, with 14 bases between. This CDR3 is built from 14 residues. The CDR3 region has the DNA TGTGCCATCGGTCGGACAGCCGATAATGAAAAACTGTTTTTT. This gives the protein CAIGRTADNEKLFF.

The chain links TRBV27 to TRBJ1-1, with TRBD1 as a possible D gene (6 bases). The V end was cut by 6 bases, the J end by 1 base, with 27 bases between. Germline lookup yields CDR1 MNHEY and CDR2 SMNVEV (reference sequence). CDR3 length: 19 amino acids. The CDR3 reads CASRQLTGIGLGRNTEAFF. The CDR3 bases are TGTGCCAGCAGACAACTCACAGGGATAGGCCTCGGAAGGAACACTGAAGCTTTCTTT.

The chain employs TRBV11-2 and TRBJ2-3; a possible D gene is TRBD2 (5 bases). The CDR3 has 17 amino acids. Trimming left V 6 bases short and J 0 bases short, with 19 bases between. CDR1 is SGHAT and CDR2 is FQNNGV in the germline V gene. In nucleotides, the CDR3 is TGTGCCAGCAGGAACTGGCGGGTTCTAACTAGCACAGATACGCAGTATTTT. Translated: CASRNWRVLTSTDTQYF.